This TCR beta chain was recovered during a study of blood T cell repertoires in COVID-19. Study context: The cDNA or gDNA used as material had been derived from T cells, B-cell-depleted T cells, or PBMCs.

The length of the CDR3 is 13 residues. From germline, CDR1 is MGHRA and CDR2 YSYEKL. J lost 5 bases, V lost 9 bases, and 7 bases had no gene match. Original processing notes: Amplification from reference gene primers served as the basis for estimated nucleated cell counts. The method was immunoSEQ multiplex PCR; TCRdb's version includes in-frame clones alone and lacks a portion of them. For V, J and clone size, that table is used; D and trimming come from the DNA. The table shows approximately 260,000 clones, with approximately 90% occurring only once. The chain employs TRBV4-1 and TRBJ2-5, with 9 bases lining up with TRBD1. Sequences were obtained from peripheral blood. This TCR derives from a woman between 40 and 55 years old with acute or convalescent COVID-19. CDR3 in amino acids: CARRNRGHETQYF. Here the CDR3 DNA reads TGCGCCAGGAGAAACAGGGGGCATGAGACCCAGTACTTC.